These 3 T cell receptor beta chains were sequenced from one sample in a study of CD8 T cells in Susac syndrome. An amount of RNA that ranged from 0.5 to 1 ug was reverse transcribed with random hexamers. One entry per CDR3 protein results from TCRdb running MiXCR on the immunoSEQ multiplex PCR reads. This sample has tens of thousands of distinct CDR3 sequences, with 96% found just once. Sequencing was carried out using CD4+ T cells from PBMCs. All receptors come from a human donor with multiple sclerosis.

V and J are TRBV7-2 and TRBJ2-7, with D possibly called TRBD1 or TRBD2 (5 bases each). This CDR3 has 14 residues. Trimming stripped 5 bases from V and 4 bases from J, with 15 bases between. Germline V CDR1 and CDR2: SGHTA, FQGNSA. The CDR3 reads CASSPAGSVYEQYF. CDR3 sequence (DNA): TGTGCCAGCAGCCCCGCAGGGAGTGTTTACGAGCAGTACTTC.

In DNA, the CDR3 is TGTGCCAGCAGTTACGGGACAGGGGTCCAAGAGACCCAGTACTTC. It translates to CASSYGTGVQETQYF. The chain has TRBV6-5 and TRBJ2-5; 10 bases are shared with TRBD1. Trimming removed 2 bases from V and 1 base from J; junction bases left unmatched: 1. CDR1 and CDR2 (germline): MNHEY, SVGAGI. The CDR3 sequence is 15 residues long.

The J gene is TRBJ2-2, the V gene TRBV3-1; the D call may be TRBD1 or TRBD2 (6 bases each). This CDR3 contains 14 residues. CDR1 and CDR2 (germline): LGHDT, YNNKEL (reference sequence). V lost 4 bases and J lost 7, with 13 bases in between. Written as DNA, the CDR3 is TGTGCCAGCAGCCGTCCCGGGGGCAGCGGGGAGCTGTTTTTT. Translated, it gives CASSRPGGSGELFF.